These T cell receptor beta chains were read from a single sample in a study of T-cell reconstitution after alpha-beta-depleted transplantation in children. In TCRdb, the PCR reads were re-called with MiXCR into one record per CDR3 protein. The sample gives 500,000 to 750,000 distinct CDR3 sequences, around 27% of which show up once; under 45% is in the top ten. The source was PBMCs, collected before TCRalphabeta/CD19-depleted stem cell transplant. These receptors were taken from a boy less than two years old with Wiskott-Aldrich syndrome, due to receive a stem cell transplant. Both conserved end residues are part of each CDR3. Each record gives: J gene, V gene, clone size, D gene, CDR3 protein, CDR3 DNA. A D gene is named only where the DNA matches it firmly. The size field is filled for only some rows; it gives once, few, many or a size class.

>TRBJ1-5|TRBV5-1|.|.
CASSLNGDNQPQHF
TGCGCCAGCAGCTTGAACGGGGACAATCAGCCCCAGCATTTT
>TRBJ2-5|TRBV20-1|.|TRBD1
CSARLTGGAETQYF
TGCAGTGCAAGACTGACAGGGGGCGCGGAGACCCAGTACTTC
>TRBJ2-2|TRBV12-3/TRBV12-4|few|.
CASSTFTGELFF
TGTGCCAGCAGCACGTTCACCGGGGAGCTGTTTTTT
>TRBJ2-1|TRBV6-5|.|TRBD2
CASSSSGRLRDEQFF
TGTGCCAGCAGTTCGAGCGGGAGGCTGAGAGATGAGCAGTTCTTC
>TRBJ2-2|TRBV20-1|.|TRBD2
CSARVWVAGDTGELFF
TGCAGTGCTAGAGTCTGGGTAGCGGGAGACACCGGGGAGCTGTTTTTT
>TRBJ2-5|TRBV28|few|.
CACSGTKTQYF
TGTGCCTGTTCAGGGACAAAGACCCAGTACTTC
>TRBJ2-1|TRBV6-2/TRBV6-3|once|.
CASSPVGVNEQFF
TGTGCCAGCAGCCCGGTGGGGGTCAATGAGCAGTTCTTC
>TRBJ2-7|TRBV5-1|few|TRBD2
CASSSGTSVRYEQYF
TGCGCCAGCAGCTCCGGGACTAGCGTTCGGTACGAGCAGTACTTC
>TRBJ1-1|TRBV18|.|.
CASSPSPTIEAFF
TGTGCCAGCTCACCAAGTCCAACGATTGAAGCTTTCTTT
>TRBJ2-1|TRBV5-1|few|TRBD1
CASSFPGQGEITYNEQFF
TGCGCCAGCAGCTTCCCGGGGCAGGGGGAGATCACCTACAATGAGCAGTTCTTC
>TRBJ1-6|TRBV5-1|few|.
CASSLNGYNSPLHF
TGCGCCAGCAGCTTGAACGGCTATAATTCACCCCTCCACTTT
>TRBJ2-7|TRBV30|.|.
CAWSSAGYEQYF
TGTGCCTGGAGCTCTGCGGGCTACGAGCAGTACTTC
>TRBJ1-5|TRBV5-1|.|.
CASSRTGKRGNQPQHF
TGCGCCAGCAGCCGAACAGGAAAACGTGGAAATCAGCCCCAGCATTTT
>TRBJ2-4|TRBV30|.|.
CACSRLAKNIQYF
TGTGCCTGCAGCAGATTAGCCAAAAACATTCAGTACTTC
>TRBJ2-4|TRBV5-1|few|TRBD1
CASSLGQLENIQYF
TGCGCCAGCAGCCTGGGACAGCTGGAAAACATTCAGTACTTC
>TRBJ1-3|TRBV13|.|.
CASSLRTDGNTIYF
TGTGCCAGCAGCTTACGGACAGATGGAAACACCATATATTTT
>TRBJ2-1|TRBV18|few|.
CASSFSASPNEQFF
TGTGCCAGCTCTTTTAGCGCAAGTCCCAATGAGCAGTTCTTC
>TRBJ1-3|TRBV27|few|.
CASKRHSGNTIYF
TGTGCCAGTAAAAGGCACTCTGGAAACACCATATATTTT
>TRBJ1-5|TRBV4-1|.|.
CASSQGRGNNQPQHF
TGCGCCAGCAGCCAAGGAAGGGGGAACAATCAGCCCCAGCATTTT
>TRBJ1-1|TRBV3-1|few|.
CASSQDSDTEAFF
TGTGCCAGCAGCCAAGACTCGGACACTGAAGCTTTCTTT
>TRBJ2-2|TRBV5-1|.|TRBD2
CASSSLPTSGAANTGELFF
TGCGCCAGCAGCTCACTTCCGACTAGCGGGGCCGCGAACACCGGGGAGCTGTTTTTT
>TRBJ2-5|TRBV5-1|.|.
CASRDNQETQYF
TGTGCCAGCAGGGACAACCAAGAGACCCAGTACTTC
>TRBJ2-7|TRBV7-2|.|TRBD1
CASSQNPVPGQYEQYF
TGTGCCAGCAGCCAAAATCCAGTCCCGGGACAGTACGAGCAGTACTTC
>TRBJ1-3|TRBV12-3/TRBV12-4|.|.
CASIPQGNLGNTIYF
TGTGCCAGCATCCCCCAGGGAAATTTGGGAAACACCATATATTTT
>TRBJ1-1|TRBV5-6|.|.
CASSPGPTGYTEAFF
TGTGCCAGCAGCCCGGGCCCCACAGGGTACACTGAAGCTTTCTTT
>TRBJ2-1|TRBV29-1|few|.
CSVVRINNEQFF
TGCAGCGTTGTACGGATAAACAATGAGCAGTTCTTC
>TRBJ2-1|TRBV12-5|.|.
CASCRDYNEQFF
TGTGCTAGCTGCCGGGACTACAATGAGCAGTTCTTC
>TRBJ2-5|TRBV5-4|few|.
CASSLEPGPQETQYF
TGTGCCAGCAGCTTGGAACCAGGGCCACAAGAGACCCAGTACTTC
>TRBJ2-7|TRBV27|.|TRBD2
CASSFATSGTEQYF
TGTGCCAGCAGTTTTGCAACTAGCGGGACCGAGCAGTACTTC
>TRBJ2-1|TRBV27|.|.
CASSPKVKGYNEQFF
TGTGCCAGCAGTCCGAAAGTAAAAGGGTACAATGAGCAGTTCTTC
>TRBJ2-5|TRBV5-1|.|TRBD1
CASSFDRVQTQYF
TGCGCCAGCAGCTTCGACAGGGTCCAGACCCAGTACTTC
>TRBJ2-7|TRBV27|.|.
CASGERGAYEQYF
TGTGCCAGCGGGGAAAGAGGGGCCTACGAGCAGTACTTC